This T cell receptor beta chain was identified in a study of cytomegalovirus exposure and HLA in healthy donors. For this clone: As yet, its antigen is unknown.

Findings of the study overall: The number of N-insertions in an Asian-associated ancestry cluster was reportedly below the roughly 620-donor mean in a later analysis. In presence/absence analyses, roughly uniform sequencing depth across donors was assumed. An observed cluster of highly shared sequence variants was recorded as a likely sequencing artifact.

Vbeta (60) and Jbeta (13) primers were used in the PCR. TCRdb keeps only in-frame clones here, not all; method: immunoSEQ multiplex PCR. The sample has 300,000 or so clones, 70% to 90% seen once. The sequencing sample was made of PBMCs. The receptor's source is a woman aged 40 to 50 in good health and CMV-seropositive.

The CDR3: CAWNIPRDYGYTF. The CDR3 DNA reads TGTGCCTGGAACATCCCGAGGGACTATGGCTACACCTTC. The rearrangement joins TRBV30 to TRBJ1-2; D is unclear. The V gene's germline CDR1 is GTSNPN and CDR2 SVGIG (reference sequence). The CDR3 is 13 residues long. Trimming took off 4 bases at V and 3 bases at J, with 12 bases between the two ends. The entire variable domain, with the rest obtained from reference TRBV30 and TRBJ1-2, is as follows: SQTIHQWPATLVQPVGSPLSLECTVEGTSNPNLYWYRQAAGRGLQLLFYSVGIGQISSEVPQNLSASRPQDRQFILSSKKLLLSDSGFYLCAWNIPRDYGYTFGSGTRLTVV.